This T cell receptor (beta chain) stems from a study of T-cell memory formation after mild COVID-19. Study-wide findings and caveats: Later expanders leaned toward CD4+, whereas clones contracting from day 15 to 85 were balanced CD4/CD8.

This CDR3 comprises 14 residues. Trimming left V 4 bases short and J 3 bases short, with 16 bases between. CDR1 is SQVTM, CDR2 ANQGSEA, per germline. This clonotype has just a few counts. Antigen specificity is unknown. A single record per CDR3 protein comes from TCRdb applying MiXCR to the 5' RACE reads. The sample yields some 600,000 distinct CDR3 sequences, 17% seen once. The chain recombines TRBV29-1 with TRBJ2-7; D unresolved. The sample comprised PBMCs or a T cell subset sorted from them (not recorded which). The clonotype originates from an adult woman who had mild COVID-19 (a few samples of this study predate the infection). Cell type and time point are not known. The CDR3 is CSVAPVGSLYEQYF. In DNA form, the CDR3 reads TGCAGCGTTGCCCCTGTCGGGTCTCTCTACGAGCAGTACTTC.